This TCR beta chain came from a study of cytotoxic CD8 clonotypes in ibrutinib-treated CLL. The targeted sequencing depth was 1 in 200,000 to 1 in 1 million T cells. Assay: immunoSEQ multiplex PCR; the TCRdb copy retains only in-frame clones and omits some. The sample consists of 150,000 or so clones, 84% of them appearing once. V lost 5 bases to trimming and J lost 6 bases; unmatched junction nucleotides: 7. This CDR3 is 15 amino acids long. Per germline, CDR1 SGHVS and CDR2 FQNEAQ. The sample was PBMCs, taken after 24 months of ibrutinib treatment. The source of this sequence is a human donor with chronic lymphocytic leukemia. V is TRBV7-8 and J is TRBJ2-1; 10 bases are a match to TRBD1. CDR3 in amino acids: CASSPTGGRINEQFF. The CDR3 nucleotides are TGTGCCAGCAGCCCGACAGGGGGCAGAATCAATGAGCAGTTCTTC.